The present entry profiles one T cell receptor beta chain with its context. Its target is unknown. This sample was included in a study of identical twins. General study results and limits: Abundant cord blood beta clonotypes carried fewer insertions; memory repertoires showed none.

TCRdb passed the 5' RACE reads through MiXCR, listing each CDR3 protein once. Among fewer than 350,000 distinct CDR3 sequences listed, roughly 8.6% were seen once. Germline values: CDR1 KGHDR, CDR2 SFDVKD. The CDR3 has 17 residues. V was pared by 4 bases and J by 0 bases, with 15 bases between. These records were also assigned to another study, of yellow fever vaccine responses in identical twins.

The receptor was isolated from a woman aged 18 to 35 in good health. The V and J genes are TRBV24-1 and TRBJ2-1; a weak D match, TRBD2 (5 bases). Sequencing was carried out using memory (CD45RO+) T cells sorted from blood. The CDR3 coding sequence is TGTGCCACCAGTGACTTAGAGGGTGGGGACTCCTACAATGAGCAGTTCTTC. The encoded protein is CATSDLEGGDSYNEQFF.